This TCR beta chain originates from a study of shared clonotypes between healthy human individuals. This CDR3 comprises 13 residues. Trimming removed 0 bases from V and 6 bases from J, with 9 bases in between. Germline CDR1 KGHSH, CDR2 LQKENI. Sorted subsets were amplified in replicate PCRs using 200 ng DNA, approximately 30,000 T cell genomes. The method was immunoSEQ multiplex PCR; TCRdb's version includes in-frame clones alone and lacks a portion of them. Of 650,000 to 750,000 clones in the sample, about three quarters are singletons; the top ten hold less than 2%. Specimen: memory CD4+ T cells sorted from blood. Stated subset: CD45RA-negative fraction. The receptor was isolated from a woman in her twenties or thirties in good health. V gene TRBV18 combines with J gene TRBJ2-7, with D possibly TRBD2 on 5 matching bases. The CDR3 coding sequence is TGTGCCAGCTCACCACCGCGGCGGGCCGAGCAGTACTTC. It yields the protein CASSPPRRAEQYF.